Presented here are 31 T cell receptor beta chains from one specimen sequenced in a study of cytomegalovirus exposure and HLA in healthy donors. 13 Jbeta primers and 60 Vbeta primers were used for the PCR. Data came from immunoSEQ multiplex PCR; TCRdb stores just in-frame clones and leaves some out. The sample lists approximately 290,000 clones, 80% occurring once. Input material: PBMCs. The receptors derive from a girl aged 2 to 9 in good health and CMV-seronegative.

The chain combines TRBV30 with TRBJ1-6; 9 bases are shared with TRBD1. J gave up 10 bases and V 5 bases, and 6 bases lay outside the gene matches. CDR3 length: 13 amino acids. The V gene's germline CDR1 is GTSNPN and CDR2 SVGIG (reference sequence). CDR3 loop: CAWETGGSSPLHF. The CDR3 DNA is TGTGCCTGGGAAACAGGGGGCAGCTCACCCCTCCACTTT. Based on the CDR3 plus reference TRBV30 and TRBJ1-6, the full variable domain is SQTIHQWPATLVQPVGSPLSLECTVEGTSNPNLYWYRQAAGRGLQLLFYSVGIGQISSEVPQNLSASRPQDRQFILSSKKLLLSDSGFYLCAWETGGSSPLHFGNGTRLTVT.

This clone has only a few counts. The gene calls are TRBV5-4 and TRBJ2-2; 10 bases map to TRBD2. Unmatched junction bases numbered 8, after V lost 4 bases and J lost 2 bases. Germline-derived CDR1 and CDR2 are SGHNT and YYREEE (reference sequence). The CDR3 contains 17 residues. Written as DNA, the CDR3 is TGTGCCAGCAGCACAAGTAGCGGGGGGATAAACACCGGGGAGCTGTTTTTT. This codes for CASSTSSGGINTGELFF.

About this clone itself: This same CDR3 is encoded by further DNA sequences in the sample. The gene calls are TRBV5-1 and TRBJ2-2; TRBD1 is a possible D gene (6 bases). Trimming pared 1 base from V and 6 bases from J, leaving 10 bases between. The V gene's germline CDR1 is SGHRS and CDR2 YFSETQ. This CDR3 has 14 amino acids. In DNA, the CDR3 is TGCGCCAGCAGCTTGACACAGGGCTCCGGGGAGCTGTTTTTT. This codes for CASSLTQGSGELFF.

The chain employs TRBV5-1 and TRBJ2-2; D is ambiguous. Germline V CDR1 and CDR2: SGHRS, YFSETQ. V lost 0 bases to trimming and J lost 4 bases, with 7 bases between them. CDR3 length: 14 amino acids. The CDR3 DNA reads as TGCGCCAGCAGCTTGGCCTCGAGCACCGGGGAGCTGTTTTTT. Translated: CASSLASSTGELFF.

V and J are TRBV2 and TRBJ1-5, with 7 bases matching TRBD1. Germline V gene sequence: CDR1 SNHLY, CDR2 FYNNEI. The CDR3 has 14 residues. The ends lost 6 bases at V and 5 bases at J; junction bases unmatched: 7. CDR3 DNA sequence: TGTGCCAGCAGCGAGGGGGCAGGGGATCAGCCCCAGCATTTT. Its protein product is CASSEGAGDQPQHF. Together with reference TRBV2 and TRBJ1-5, the CDR3 gives the full variable domain: EPEVTQTPSHQVTQMGQEVILRCVPISNHLYFYWYRQILGQKVEFLVSFYNNEISEKSEIFDDQFSVERPDGSNFTLKIRSTKLEDSAMYFCASSEGAGDQPQHFGDGTRLSIL.

The chain recombines TRBV7-8 with TRBJ2-5; tentative D call: TRBD1 (6 bases). Judging by the DNA end, TRBJ2-7 fits better; the J call may be wrong. Per the germline V gene, CDR1 is SGHVS and CDR2 is FQNEAQ. This CDR3 comprises 15 residues. CDR3 loop: CASSLADSSVNEQYF. CDR3 coding DNA: TGTGCCAGCAGCTTAGCGGACAGTTCCGTTAACGAGCAGTACTTC.

The rearrangement uses TRBV18 and TRBJ1-2; the D is unclear. CDR3 length: 14 amino acids. Germline CDR1 and CDR2: KGHSH and LQKENI. Trimming shortened V by 2 bases and J by 2 bases, and 9 bases separated the two germline ends. The CDR3 coding sequence is TGTGCCAGCTCACCAGGGAGCCTAAACTATGGCTACACCTTC. It encodes CASSPGSLNYGYTF.

This sequence joins TRBV13 and TRBJ2-4; 8 nucleotides agree with TRBD2. This CDR3 spans 16 amino acids. Germline CDR1 PRHDT, CDR2 FYEKMQ (reference sequence). With 0 bases clipped from V and 8 bases from J, the junction kept 9 bases outside the gene matches. The chain's CDR3 is CASSLGRGGRMDIQYF. As DNA, the CDR3 is TGTGCCAGCAGCTTAGGCCGGGGGGGGCGGATGGACATTCAGTACTTC.

J is TRBJ1-2 and V is TRBV19; the D is unclear. Germline CDR1 and CDR2: LNHDA and SQIVND (reference sequence). The V and J ends lost 7 bases and 2 bases respectively, with 20 bases between them. CDR3 length: 16 amino acids. CDR3 coding DNA: TGTGCCAGTACCCACTGGGAGCCGTACATAAACTATGGCTACACCTTC. Encoded protein: CASTHWEPYINYGYTF.

CDR3 DNA: TGCAGCGCTAACCCTGGGACAGGGGGCAACGAGCAGTACTTC. Its translation: CSANPGTGGNEQYF. This sequence joins TRBV29-1 and TRBJ2-7; TRBD1 matches 12 bases. CDR3 length equals 14 residues. Germline CDR1 SQVTM, CDR2 ANQGSEA. V trimming: 7 bases; J trimming: 5 bases; junction bases outside the gene matches: 9.

This clone was seen a single time. V is TRBV19 and J is TRBJ1-5; D is unresolved. Between the trimmed V and J ends, which lost 3 bases and 0 bases, there was a span of 9 bases. Germline CDR1 reads LNHDA; CDR2 reads SQIVND (reference sequence). This CDR3 comprises 15 residues. The CDR3 DNA is TGTGCCAGTAGTATTGGCCGGGGTAGCAATCAGCCCCAGCATTTT. Translated: CASSIGRGSNQPQHF.

This chain links TRBV7-6 with TRBJ1-1; D call uncertain. V was cut by 5 bases and J by 2 bases, with 15 bases left in between. Germline-derived CDR1 and CDR2 are SGHVS and FNYEAQ. CDR3 size: 15 residues. The CDR3 spells CASSTSEADNTEAFF. The CDR3 DNA sequence: TGTGCCAGCAGCACATCGGAGGCGGATAACACTGAAGCTTTCTTT. Using reference TRBV7-6 and TRBJ1-1 for the parts outside the CDR3, the full variable domain is GAGVSQSPRYKVTKRGQDVALRCDPISGHVSLYWYRQALGQGPEFLTYFNYEAQQDKSGLPNDRFSAERPEGSISTLTIQRTEQRDSAMYRCASSTSEADNTEAFFGQGTRLTVV.

The gene calls are TRBV15 and TRBJ2-7; 14 bases agree with TRBD2. CDR1 is LNHNV and CDR2 is YYDKDF in the germline V gene (reference sequence). Trimming took 5 bases from V and 6 from J; bases not matched to a gene: 15. This CDR3 region has 18 residues. The CDR3 spells CATSRTKTSGGVAGEQYF. CDR3 DNA sequence: TGTGCCACCAGCCGAACTAAGACTAGCGGGGGGGTAGCGGGCGAGCAGTACTTC.

The chain couples TRBV19 to TRBJ1-2; 9 bases map to TRBD1. This CDR3 is built from 15 residues. V shed 5 bases, J shed 4 bases, and the junction held 8 bases outside the gene matches. Germline V lookup: CDR1 LNHDA, CDR2 SQIVND (reference sequence). The CDR3 region is CASSPTGGGLYGYTF. The CDR3 DNA is TGTGCCAGTAGTCCGACAGGGGGTGGTCTCTATGGCTACACCTTC.

This clone appeared a few times. The chain recombines TRBV11-2 with TRBJ1-2; no definite D call. Looked up from germline, CDR1 is SGHAT and CDR2 is FQNNGV. The CDR3 extends over 16 amino acids. Trimming removed 4 bases from V and 5 bases from J, with 20 bases in between. The CDR3, as DNA: TGTGCCAGCAGCTCGGACTCGGGTGGGAAGGTTTATGGCTACACCTTC. Translated: CASSSDSGGKVYGYTF.

The chain couples TRBV7-3 to TRBJ2-7; D may be TRBD2 (5 bases). The CDR3 spans 17 residues. Per the germline V gene, CDR1 is SGHTA and CDR2 is FQGTGA. V lost 4 bases and J lost 0, with 19 bases in between. Here the CDR3 reads CASSSAEDGEISYEQYF. The DNA for the CDR3 is TGTGCCAGCAGCTCCGCCGAGGACGGGGAGATCTCCTACGAGCAGTACTTC.

The chain uses TRBV18 and TRBJ1-5; 9 positions agree with TRBD1. This CDR3 contains 16 residues. J lost 6 bases, V lost 5 bases, and 11 bases had no gene match. Germline assignment: CDR1 KGHSH and CDR2 LQKENI. CDR3 bases: TGTGCCAGCTCATTACGCTTGACAGGGGGAAGTCAGCCCCAGCATTTT. Its protein is CASSLRLTGGSQPQHF.

V gene TRBV4-2 combines with J gene TRBJ2-1; 8 bases agree with TRBD2. Per germline, CDR1 LGHNA and CDR2 YNFKEQ. The CDR3 spans 15 residues. V lost 3 bases and J lost 6; bases outside the gene matches: 7. For the CDR3, the DNA is TGTGCCAGCAGCCACCTGACGGGGGGGTCCAATGAGCAGTTCTTC. Its protein is CASSHLTGGSNEQFF.

This clone was seen just once. This chain joins TRBV5-8 and TRBJ2-1, with 9 bases identical to TRBD1. This CDR3 contains 15 residues. V lost 4 bases, J lost 7 bases, and 9 bases stayed unmatched. Germline assignment: CDR1 SGHTS and CDR2 YDEGEE. The CDR3 sequence: CASSLGQGSTNEQFF. The CDR3 nucleotides read TGTGCCAGCAGCCTAGGACAGGGGTCCACTAATGAGCAGTTCTTC.

The chain has TRBV4-1 and TRBJ1-1; perhaps TRBD1 as D (6 bases). The V end lost 0 bases, the J end lost 6 bases, and 11 bases lay between the germline ends. Germline values: CDR1 MGHRA, CDR2 YSYEKL. The CDR3 extends over 14 amino acids. The CDR3 DNA is TGCGCCAGCAGCCAAGACCCAGGGGTGGCTGAAGCTTTCTTT. This codes for CASSQDPGVAEAFF.

V is TRBV4-2 and J is TRBJ2-3; D unresolved. Trimming pared 0 bases from V and 0 bases from J, leaving 13 bases between. CDR3 length: 17 residues. In germline, CDR1 is LGHNA, CDR2 YNFKEQ. This chain's CDR3 is CASSQDVSATSTDTQYF. The CDR3 bases are TGTGCCAGCAGCCAAGATGTGTCCGCTACTAGCACAGATACGCAGTATTTT.

Concerning this clone: Other nucleotide sequences in the sample specify the same CDR3. The chain is built from TRBV18 and TRBJ2-7; 8 nucleotides agree with TRBD2. CDR3 size: 17 residues. Looked up from germline, CDR1 is KGHSH and CDR2 is LQKENI. Unmatched junction bases numbered 11, after V lost 2 bases and J lost 2 bases. In DNA form, the CDR3 reads TGTGCCAGCTCACCAGAGACTAGCGTTTATTCCACCTACGAGCAGTACTTC. It specifies CASSPETSVYSTYEQYF.

V gene TRBV30 combines with J gene TRBJ2-5, with D tentatively TRBD1 (6 bases). Trimming stripped 3 bases from V and 2 bases from J, with 10 bases between. Germline CDR1 is GTSNPN and CDR2 is SVGIG (reference sequence). CDR3 length equals 13 residues. DNA of the CDR3: TGTGCCTGGAGGAAACAGGGTCAAGAGACCCAGTACTTC. Translated: CAWRKQGQETQYF.

The J gene is TRBJ1-1, the V gene TRBV28; the match to TRBD1 covers 9 bases. CDR1 MDHEN and CDR2 SYDVKM come from the germline V gene. The CDR3 contains 12 residues. V lost 6 bases, J lost 8 bases, and 4 bases stayed unmatched. The CDR3 nucleotides read TGTGCCAGCAGCTTCGACAGGGGGGAAGCTTTCTTT. As protein: CASSFDRGEAFF.

Worth noting for this clone: An end of the junction differs from the germline gene, which may be a read error. The genes are TRBV7-9 and TRBJ2-1; maybe TRBD1 (9 bases). The CDR3 has 17 residues. The germline V gene has CDR1 SEHNR and CDR2 FQNEAQ (reference sequence). The CDR3 sequence is CSSSHRGGTGRLNEQFF. In nucleotides, the CDR3 is TGTTCCAGCAGCCATCGGGGGGGGACAGGGAGATTGAATGAGCAGTTCTTC.

V usage is TRBV5-1 and J usage is TRBJ1-1; TRBD1 agrees at 7 bases. Germline-derived CDR1 and CDR2 are SGHRS and YFSETQ. V dropped 0 bases and J dropped 11; count of bases not matched to a gene: 4. The CDR3 consists of 12 residues. The CDR3 nucleotides are TGCGCCAGCAGCTTGGTCAGGGGGGAGGCTTTCTTT. Residues: CASSLVRGEAFF. The full variable domain, in which reference TRBV5-1 and TRBJ1-1 provide the parts outside the CDR3, is KAGVTQTPRYLIKTRGQQVTLSCSPISGHRSVSWYQQTPGQGLQFLFEYFSETQRNKGNFPGRFSGRQFSNSRSEMNVSTLELGDSALYLCASSLVRGEAFFGQGTRLTVV.

The rearrangement links TRBV7-3 to TRBJ2-6, with D unresolved. Germline V CDR1 and CDR2: SGHTA, FQGTGA. This CDR3 contains 15 residues. V lost 5 bases to trimming and J lost 0 bases, with 8 bases between them. DNA for the CDR3: TGTGCCAGCAGCATACAACCCTCTGGGGCCAACGTCCTGACTTTC. It translates to CASSIQPSGANVLTF.

The chain links TRBV6-6 to TRBJ1-6; D gene unclear. The germline gives CDR1 MNHNY, CDR2 SVGAGI (reference sequence). CDR3 length: 16 residues. The V gene lost 6 bases and the J gene lost 6 bases, with 18 bases spanning the gap. CDR3 loop: CASRQRASFSNSPLHF. CDR3 nucleotides: TGTGCCAGCAGACAGAGAGCCTCATTCTCTAATTCACCCCTCCACTTT.

V is TRBV6-5 and J is TRBJ1-3; 8 positions agree with TRBD1. The CDR3 spans 16 residues. CDR1 is MNHEY and CDR2 is SVGAGI in the germline V gene. V trimming: 2 bases; J trimming: 1 base; junction bases outside the gene matches: 4. This CDR3 reads CASSYAGGTSGNTIYF. Written as DNA, the CDR3 is TGTGCCAGCAGTTACGCAGGGGGCACATCTGGAAACACCATATATTTT.

This rearrangement joins TRBV6-5 to TRBJ1-2, with 9 bases that match TRBD1. Losses at the gene ends were 2 bases for V and 3 bases for J; bases not matched to a gene: 4. The CDR3 extends over 15 amino acids. Per germline, CDR1 MNHEY and CDR2 SVGAGI. Here the CDR3 reads CASSYATGGYYGYTF. The CDR3 DNA reads as TGTGCCAGCAGTTACGCGACAGGGGGTTACTATGGCTACACCTTC.

The J gene is TRBJ1-5, the V gene TRBV6-1; 9 positions match TRBD1. Germline V gene data show CDR1 as MNHNS and CDR2 as SASEGT. The J segment lost 3 bases and the V segment lost 6 bases, leaving 0 bases of the junction unmatched. The CDR3 has 13 residues. For the CDR3, the DNA is TGTGCCAGCAGACAGGGGGCCAATCAGCCCCAGCATTTT. Translation gives CASRQGANQPQHF.